Reported below is one T cell receptor beta chain. Antigen: not known. The CDR3 runs to 16 residues. CDR1 is LGHNA, CDR2 YSLEER, per germline. V lost 4 bases to trimming and J lost 6 bases; unmatched junction nucleotides: 5. These data are taken from a study of post-analysis software for immune sequencing data. Study context: Relapsing-remitting, secondary progressive and progressive-relapsing multiple sclerosis were all included among the disease courses.

Every TCR beta cDNA library bore unique molecular identifiers. Input amounts of about 0.85 to 11 million T cells were used. These gave roughly 0.5 million cDNA molecules, so each molecule approximated one T cell. TCRdb processed the PCR reads anew with MiXCR; each CDR3 protein has one entry. The table lists around 400,000 distinct CDR3 sequences, approximately 39% of them singletons, with approximately 7.1% in the top ten. Study-level findings and limits: Strong co-clustering by F measure was seen for same-batch samples. Versus controls, multiple sclerosis patients showed significantly lower diversity (normalized Chao1). A handful of TRBV segments (TRBV5-6, TRBV5-1 and TRBV20-1 among them) occurred more frequently in patients than in controls.

Source material: blood. V usage is TRBV4-3 and J usage is TRBJ2-1, with TRBD2 matching 14 bases. This TCR came from a girl aged 2-15 years with multiple sclerosis. CDR3 residues: CASSPRLAGGGNEQFF. In DNA, the CDR3 is TGCGCCAGCAGCCCCCGACTAGCGGGAGGGGGCAATGAGCAGTTCTTC.